This T cell receptor beta chain was captured in a study of cytomegalovirus exposure and HLA in healthy donors. Overall study results and limits: Immune exposure was documented only through CMV serostatus. Rare sequences made up most TCRs, while some public TCRs were found in many donors.

About this clone itself: Its specificity is not known.

The PCR had 60 Vbeta and 13 Jbeta primers. Measured with immunoSEQ multiplex PCR; TCRdb has only the in-frame clones, and not every one. The sample includes approximately 70,000 clones, 65% to 70% of them seen just once. V lost 6 bases and J lost 9, with 18 bases in between. The CDR3 is 14 residues long. Germline assignment: CDR1 MNHEY and CDR2 SVGAGI. Healthy bone marrow donors made up the cohort. The chain carries TRBV6-5 and TRBJ2-1; possibly TRBD1 for D (6 bases). This receptor was identified in a man aged 40-49 years in good health and CMV-seropositive. Sequenced: PBMCs. This CDR3 is CASSPDSNSAEQFF. CDR3 bases: TGTGCCAGCAGCCCGGACAGTAACTCTGCTGAGCAGTTCTTC.